This entry concerns a single T cell receptor beta chain. There is no known antigen for this receptor. No much larger clone is present one base from it, and per-base qualities are unavailable. This specimen belongs to a study of vaccination effects on CD4 cells after COVID-19 (dated by TCRdb to the early 2020s). In terms of the full investigation: Each participant got two doses of an mRNA SARS-CoV-2 vaccine, either BNT162b2 or mRNA-1273. In both COVID-19 convalescent patients and infection-naive vaccine recipients, the study compared SARS-CoV-2 spike-specific CD4+ TCR repertoires from before mRNA vaccination with those from after it. Altogether, about 10 COVID-19 convalescent patients and several SARS-CoV-2-naive healthy vaccine recipients made up the full study. The Oncomine TCR Beta short-read assay on an Illumina iSeq 100 was used to sequence cultures from other donors in the study.

Trimming at the junction amounts to 5 bases on V and 5 bases on J, and the germline ends lie 15 bases apart. CDR1 and CDR2 are drawn from the germline V gene: SGHTA, FQGTGA. The CDR3, cysteine through phenylalanine, is 14 amino acids long. The sequence is cut down to CDR3 DNA, 42 bases in frame from base 1. On the study overall, not on this receptor specifically: Limitations of the study were the small number of convalescent patients and the absence of early post-infection timepoints. In healthy vaccine recipients, vaccine-induced clones were almost all SARS-CoV-2 mono-reactive, with only 1 of 255 being cross-reactive with common cold coronaviruses. Clones induced by infection and clones induced by vaccination both contracted markedly at late timepoints after vaccination, which fits with T cell responses waning over time.

In the ViraFEST assay, PBMC were stimulated with viral peptide pools, and TCR sequencing was then used to find antigen-specific CD4+ T cell clonotypes based on their expansion. After around 10 days of culture, CD4+ T cells were isolated with the EasySep CD4+ T cell isolation kit. Healthy vaccine recipients had no prior SARS-CoV-2 infection, confirmed by negative nucleocapsid antibodies before and after vaccination. Approximately 2 million PBMC per well were cultured with 9 to 10 ug/ml peptides in IMDM containing 5% human AB serum, approximately 10 IU/ml IL-2 and gentamicin. On days 3 and 7, half of the culture medium was replaced with fresh IL-2-containing medium. Unless noted otherwise, every peptide stimulation condition was grown in triplicate wells. PBMC were separated from whole blood using Ficoll-Paque Plus gradient centrifugation and were then either cryopreserved at -140C or used fresh. Overlapping peptide pools spanned the spike proteins of SARS-CoV-2 and the common cold coronaviruses HCoV-NL63, HCoV-OC43 and HCoV-229E. The QIAamp micro DNA kit was used to extract genomic DNA from the cultured CD4+ T cells.

Preparation of the library involved the immunoSEQ multiplex PCR assay. DNA from the CD4+ T cells that had been cultured and isolated underwent TCR beta CDR3 sequencing. For the original study's pipeline: The analysis removed non-productive TCR sequences, trimmed reads to the CDR3 region, and retained only CDR3s that were 7 or more amino acids long. The MANAFEST web app was used to identify antigen-specific clonotypes by comparing expansion in peptide wells with expansion in reference cultures. To count as positive, a clone had to show expansion at FDR<0.05 compared with the reference and with all other wells, an odds ratio above 5, and a frequency above 0.1% in two replicate wells. Clonotypes significantly expanded in SARS-CoV-2 spike wells and in at least one common cold coronavirus spike condition were defined as cross-reactive. CDR3 similarity was assessed by Levenshtein distance using the stringdist R package, and unrooted trees were constructed with ape in R 3.6.1. Held by TCRdb, this immuneACCESS table contains in-frame sequences only and omits some clones. Under half of the omission traces to an unresolved V gene where checked; the cause of the rest is unknown. V, J and clone size were drawn from that table, and D and trimming were deduced from the DNA. The sample table contains approximately 74,000 clones; only one count was recorded for around 79% of them. The ten largest clones represent about 2.9% of the sample.

The material was CD4+ T cells from PBMCs cultured with HCoV-NL63 spike peptides, obtained before COVID-19 vaccination. Sample cell subset or site, as interpreted from the label and publication: HCoV-NL63 spike overlapping peptide pool stimulation. Recombination connected TRBV7-3 to TRBJ2-5; the D assignment is uncertain and may be TRBD1 or TRBD2, with 6 bases supporting each. The sequence came from a human donor who received a COVID-19 vaccine. The CDR3 protein sequence reads: CASSPIGGLETQYF. In nucleotides, the sequence is TGTGCCAGCAGCCCAATCGGGGGCTTGGAGACCCAGTACTTC.